This T cell receptor beta chain came from a study of T cells in localized non-small cell lung cancer (dated by TCRdb to about 2020). The study in broad terms: The study examined T cell repertoires in roughly 240 patients with early-stage NSCLC and compared tumors with uninvolved tumor-adjacent lungs. The cohort was made up of under 250 treatment-naive NSCLC patients whose localized lung tumors had been resected. Of the NSCLC patients, 120 to 150 were male and about a hundred were female, and the mean age was around 66 years. The full study reports these points: Multi-region tumor sequencing was not performed, so intratumor heterogeneity could not be excluded. Because of the exploratory design, TCR variables were selected using unadjusted p-values without false-discovery rate correction. Uninvolved tumor-adjacent lung showed the highest T cell clonality, higher than tumor, which suggests more focused antigenic responses in the adjacent lung. Longer overall survival was associated with higher T cell density in blood, whereas shorter survival was associated with higher clonality in adjacent lung. A median of roughly 60 of the top 100 tumor clones turned up in the paired uninvolved adjacent lung, and about 28 of those clones also ranked among the top 100 of that same adjacent lung.

At diagnosis, peripheral blood, uninvolved tumor-adjacent lung and tumor were collected and stored as a combination of fresh-frozen and FFPE material. Deletion took 5 bases off V and 6 bases off J, with a span of 22 bases between the germline ends. CDR1 and CDR2 are read off the germline V gene as SQVTM and ANQGSEA. Counted from cysteine to phenylalanine, this CDR3 has 15 amino acids. Only CDR3 DNA remains: 45 bases, in frame from the first base. The immunoSEQ Assay was used to sequence TCR beta CDR3 regions from DNA. The original methods were these. T cell density was computed as TCR beta template counts normalized to usable DNA estimated by amplifying housekeeping genes. Richness was estimated with the preseqR package, extrapolating to 400,000 templates for PBMC samples and 120,000 templates for tissue samples. Clonality was taken to be one minus Pielou's evenness. To identify tissue-enriched TCRs, differential abundance testing was run on productive amino-acid clonotypes with a minimum total count of 5 and an alpha of 0.1. The Jaccard Index and the Morisita Overlap Index were used to measure repertoire overlap between compartments. TCR beta CDR3s were clustered by GLIPH together with public tetramer-defined viral CDR3s, and at least three viral sequences plus V-gene enrichment were required for viral motifs. TCRdb holds this immuneACCESS table with in-frame rearrangements only. Some clones are missing; in checked studies, unresolved V genes explain under half, and the rest has no known cause. V, J and clone size reflect that table, while D and trimming were determined from the DNA. The sample table holds 2,500 to 3,000 clones, of which around 26% were seen once. The leading ten clones occupy around 13% of the sample.

As to this clone: What this receptor recognizes is not known. No base quality values were provided; no much bigger clone lies one nucleotide off.

The TCR sequence derives from a male donor at least 60 years old with stage II lung adenocarcinoma. The specimen was lung tumor tissue, collected before any cancer treatment. The rearranged chain carries TRBV29-1 and TRBJ1-1; TRBD1 might be the D gene, on 6 matching bases. The CDR3 reads CSVLTGVLSGAEAFF. The DNA sequence reads TGCAGCGTTTTAACAGGCGTCCTCTCAGGGGCTGAAGCTTTCTTT.